This TCR beta chain appears in the sequencing data of a study of T cell responses to AZD1222 COVID-19 vaccine. The repertoire was sequenced with immunoSEQ multiplex PCR; TCRdb's copy has only in-frame clones and lacks some. In the table there are approximately 30,000 clones, under 90% of which are singletons. This CDR3 contains 11 residues. V was shortened by 5 bases and J by 4 bases, with 8 bases between the two germline ends. The germline gives CDR1 SQVTM, CDR2 ANQGSEA. Concerning this clone: Its antigen is unidentified.

General study findings and limits: Baseline seropositives among AZD1222 recipients totaled only six or seven. Spike as a whole was targeted by vaccine-associated CD4 TCRs, dominant at 160-218 and 743-854. Most donors were white British and more were female, and clonal diversity was possibly underestimated.

It was second doses at about 4 or about 12 weeks that were pooled. The chain uses TRBV29-1 and TRBJ1-1, with D possibly being TRBD1 (5 bases). The clonotype originates from an adult who received the AZD1222 COVID-19 vaccine. Source: peripheral blood, taken 28 days after the second AZD1222 dose. CDR3 amino acids: CSVHQGTEAFF. Written as DNA, the CDR3 is TGCAGCGTTCATCAGGGCACTGAAGCTTTCTTT.